These 15 T cell receptor beta chains were sequenced from one sample in a study of human T cells and chemical hapten exposure. Time point noted: patch test 1, 2 weeks after DPC sensitization. Indicated treatment: therapeutic diphenylcyclopropenone sensitization with weekly scalp DPC. TCRdb ran MiXCR on the RACE reads and lists one entry per CDR3 protein. The table includes 300,000 to 400,000 distinct CDR3 sequences, around 7% detected once. Material: whole blood, obtained in connection with sensitization to the hapten diphenylcyclopropenone (DPC). The receptor source for this set is a woman aged 18-29 years with alopecia areata. Some clones in this sample may be carry-over from other donors' samples.

This clonotype occurred many times. The chain uses TRBV12-3 or TRBV12-4 and TRBJ2-7, with 7 positions matching TRBD2. V gave up 5 bases and J gave up 7 bases; unmatched junction bases: 8. The CDR3 totals 13 residues. CDR3 DNA sequence: TGTGCCAGCAGTCGGGACTACGGTAGGGAGCAGTACTTC. Amino acids: CASSRDYGREQYF.

The chain employs TRBV7-2 and TRBJ2-1; D uncertain. The germline V gene has CDR1 SGHTA and CDR2 FQGNSA. The CDR3 length is 14 residues. Trimming shortened V by 3 bases and J by 3 bases, and 9 bases separated the two germline ends. CDR3 sequence: CASSFPYIYNEQFF. In DNA form, the CDR3 reads TGTGCCAGCAGCTTTCCTTATATCTACAATGAGCAGTTCTTC. Combining the CDR3 with reference TRBV7-2 and TRBJ2-1 gives the whole variable domain GAGVSQSPSNKVTEKGKDVELRCDPISGHTALYWYRQSLGQGLEFLIYFQGNSAPDKSGLPSDRFSAERTGGSVSTLTIQRTQQEDSAVYLCASSFPYIYNEQFFGPGTRLTVL.

This clonotype was seen a handful of times. The V gene is TRBV6-5, the J gene TRBJ1-6; 7 positions match TRBD1. Germline assignment: CDR1 MNHEY and CDR2 SVGAGI. The CDR3 sequence is 21 residues long. Trimming removed 2 bases from V and 0 bases from J; junction bases left unmatched: 16. The CDR3 DNA reads as TGTGCCAGCAGTTACGCCGCCTACAGGGGAATACGGAGCTCCTATAATTCACCCCTCCACTTT. The encoded protein is CASSYAAYRGIRSSYNSPLHF.

The genes are TRBV13 and TRBJ1-6; possible D gene TRBD1, 6 bases. The CDR3 totals 16 residues. The V end was cut by 1 base, the J end by 9 bases, with 16 bases between. Germline loops: CDR1 PRHDT, CDR2 FYEKMQ (reference sequence). This CDR3 reads CASSLVARGEGSPLHF. Written as DNA, the CDR3 is TGTGCCAGCAGCTTAGTAGCTAGGGGGGAAGGTTCACCCCTCCACTTT.

A few counts support this clonotype. The genes are TRBV5-4 and TRBJ2-3; 9 bases align to TRBD2. CDR3 length: 14 amino acids. The V and J ends lost 7 bases and 3 bases, in that order; junction bases with no gene match: 6. Germline V CDR1 and CDR2: SGHNT, YYREEE (reference sequence). The CDR3: CASGAGGRTDTQYF. The CDR3 nucleotides are TGTGCCAGCGGAGCGGGGGGCAGGACAGATACGCAGTATTTT.

The chain combines TRBV6-5 with TRBJ1-1; D is unclear. Trimming pared 5 bases from V and 4 bases from J, leaving 11 bases between. Per the germline V gene, CDR1 is MNHEY and CDR2 is SVGAGI. CDR3 size: 13 residues. This CDR3 is CASSSGLLTEAFF. The CDR3 DNA reads as TGTGCCAGCAGTAGCGGACTCCTCACTGAAGCTTTCTTT.

Many counts were recorded for this clonotype. The chain joins TRBV4-2 to TRBJ2-2; no clear D gene. Per the germline V gene, CDR1 is LGHNA and CDR2 is YNFKEQ. Trimming took 2 bases from V and 6 from J, leaving 16 bases between them. The CDR3 runs 16 residues. The CDR3 DNA is TGTGCCAGCAGCCAAACCTCCGCCGGGCCTGCCGGGGAGCTGTTTTTT. It encodes CASSQTSAGPAGELFF.

This clonotype was seen only a few times. The rearrangement uses TRBV11-2 and TRBJ2-3, with D possibly matching TRBD2 (6 bases). The V end was cut by 5 bases, the J end by 4 bases, with 28 bases between. CDR3 size: 19 residues. In germline, CDR1 is SGHAT, CDR2 FQNNGV. The CDR3 spells CASSHLLASAREDADTQYF. DNA for the CDR3: TGTGCCAGCAGCCACTTATTAGCTTCCGCCAGGGAGGACGCAGATACGCAGTATTTT.

The CDR3 protein is CASSPQSGIRNYGYTF. CDR3 DNA sequence: TGTGCCAGCAGCCCTCAAAGTGGTATTCGGAACTATGGCTACACCTTC. The chain is built from TRBV7-9 and TRBJ1-2; D gene unclear. The germline V gene has CDR1 SEHNR and CDR2 FQNEAQ (reference sequence). Trimming took 5 bases from V and 2 from J, leaving 18 bases between them. The length of the CDR3 is 16 residues.

The rearrangement joins TRBV10-3 to TRBJ2-1; D not resolved. CDR1 is ENHRY, CDR2 SYGVKD, per germline. This CDR3 spans 12 amino acids. V was cut by 2 bases and J by 7 bases, with 6 bases left in between. CDR3 amino acids: CAISERRNEQFF. Here the CDR3 DNA reads TGTGCCATCAGTGAGCGGCGGAATGAGCAGTTCTTC.

This chain connects TRBV18 to TRBJ2-3, with D possibly being TRBD1 (6 bases). The CDR3 runs to 14 residues. Trimming took 5 bases from V and 4 from J, leaving 13 bases between them. The germline gives CDR1 KGHSH, CDR2 LQKENI. The CDR3 protein is CASSSAGVADTQYF. The DNA for the CDR3 is TGTGCCAGCTCATCGGCAGGGGTGGCAGATACGCAGTATTTT. The full variable domain, its missing parts supplied by reference TRBV18 and TRBJ2-3, is NAGVMQNPRHLVRRRGQEARLRCSPMKGHSHVYWYRQLPEEGLKFMVYLQKENIIDESGMPKERFSAEFPKEGPSILRIQQVVRGDSAAYFCASSSAGVADTQYFGPGTRLTVL.

The rearrangement uses TRBV4-3 and TRBJ2-7; possibly TRBD2 for D (5 bases). This CDR3 is 14 amino acids long. V shed 1 base and J shed 4 bases, with 11 bases lying between them. Per germline, CDR1 LGHNA and CDR2 YSLEER. In DNA, the CDR3 is TGCGCCAGCAGCCAAGGGGGAGCGGAGTACGAGCAGTACTTC. Residues: CASSQGGAEYEQYF.

This clonotype showed up many times. The chain carries TRBV7-2 and TRBJ2-2; D gene unclear. The length of the CDR3 is 15 residues. V lost 0 bases and J lost 0, with 5 bases in between. Germline V lookup: CDR1 SGHTA, CDR2 FQGNSA. CDR3 residues: CASSLALSNTGELFF. As DNA, the CDR3 is TGTGCCAGCAGCTTAGCGCTTTCGAACACCGGGGAGCTGTTTTTT.

The V call is TRBV20-1, the J call TRBJ1-1; the D is unclear. The CDR3 has 12 residues. V lost 5 bases and J lost 8, with 15 bases in between. Germline CDR1 DFQATT, CDR2 SNEGSKA (reference sequence). The CDR3 DNA reads as TGCAGTGCTCCTCCCCCAACGGGGGAAGCTTTCTTT. Protein: CSAPPPTGEAFF.

This clonotype has at least ten counts. This rearrangement joins TRBV19 to TRBJ1-2, with TRBD1 matching over 7 bases. The germline gives CDR1 LNHDA, CDR2 SQIVND (reference sequence). Trimming at V came to 3 bases and at J to 6 bases, leaving 13 bases not matched to a gene. The CDR3 has 16 residues. The CDR3 loop reads CASSIFPTGTADGYTF. In nucleotides, the CDR3 is TGTGCCAGTAGTATCTTCCCCACCGGGACAGCAGATGGCTACACCTTC.